The 19 T cell receptor beta chains in this list originate from one sample, sequenced in a study of beta chain features in type 1 diabetes. Sequencing targeted expressed TCRB transcripts, as all isolated RNA had been reverse transcribed. Generated by immunoSEQ multiplex PCR, the TCRdb table keeps only in-frame clones and is missing some. The table lists 330,000 or so clones, about 20% of them singletons. Input material: naive CD4+ T cells from blood. These receptors were obtained from a woman between 18 and 29 years old in good health.

The rearrangement links TRBV6-1 to TRBJ2-3; a possible D gene is TRBD2 (5 bases). CDR1 and CDR2 from the germline V gene are MNHNS and SASEGT. V was pared by 3 bases and J by 8 bases, with 12 bases between. CDR3 length: 13 amino acids. CDR3 DNA sequence: TGTGCCAGCAGTGACACCCTGGACTCTACGCAGTATTTT. This codes for CASSDTLDSTQYF.

The chain uses TRBV27 and TRBJ2-1; 8 nucleotides match TRBD2. Germline CDR1 reads MNHEY; CDR2 reads SMNVEV (reference sequence). With V trimmed by 3 bases and J by 7 bases, 8 bases remained unmatched. This CDR3 spans 15 amino acids. In DNA form, the CDR3 reads TGTGCCAGCAGTTTTTGGCTAGCGGGTAGGAATGAGCAGTTCTTC. It yields the protein CASSFWLAGRNEQFF.

As for this clone: The same CDR3 arises from other DNA sequences in this sample as well. V usage is TRBV7-9 and J usage is TRBJ2-7; D ambiguous. There are 11 residues in the CDR3. V was clipped by 4 bases and J by 4 bases, with 5 bases between them. Per germline, CDR1 SEHNR and CDR2 FQNEAQ (reference sequence). CDR3 in amino acids: CASSYQYEQYF. The CDR3 DNA reads as TGTGCCAGCAGCTATCAGTACGAGCAGTACTTC.

This clone was picked up a small number of times. V gene TRBV4-2 combines with J gene TRBJ1-1; D call uncertain. Germline-derived CDR1 and CDR2 are LGHNA and YNFKEQ. With 2 bases removed from V and 1 base from J, the gap between germline ends came to 5 bases. There are 13 residues in the CDR3. CDR3: CASSQFSNTEAFF. As DNA, the CDR3 is TGTGCCAGCAGCCAATTCTCGAACACTGAAGCTTTCTTT.

This clone was observed a few times. This chain uses TRBV5-1 with TRBJ2-4; no firm D call. Trimming shortened V by 4 bases and J by 6 bases, and 14 bases separated the two germline ends. The CDR3 loop spans 14 amino acids. Germline CDR1 SGHRS, CDR2 YFSETQ. DNA for the CDR3: TGCGCCAGCAGCCCGCGTGCGGCCCCAAACATTCAGTACTTC. Its protein is CASSPRAAPNIQYF.

A single count supports this clone. The V call is TRBV7-3, the J call TRBJ2-1; 9 bases match TRBD2. From germline, CDR1 is SGHTA and CDR2 FQGTGA. V gave up 5 bases and J gave up 4 bases; unmatched junction bases: 12. CDR3 length equals 17 residues. The CDR3, as DNA: TGTGCCAGCAGCCCTCCTCCGGGGACTAGCTTATACAATGAGCAGTTCTTC. This encodes CASSPPPGTSLYNEQFF.

Only a few counts were recorded for this clone. This chain links TRBV7-8 with TRBJ2-5; D remains ambiguous. The CDR3 contains 12 residues. V lost 2 bases and J lost 7, with 8 bases in between. Germline lookup yields CDR1 SGHVS and CDR2 FQNEAQ. Here the CDR3 reads CASSLLPGTQYF. In DNA, the CDR3 is TGTGCCAGCAGCTTACTACCAGGGACCCAGTACTTC.

The chain carries TRBV7-9 and TRBJ2-1; 9 positions match TRBD2. The germline V gene has CDR1 SEHNR and CDR2 FQNEAQ (reference sequence). V shed 5 bases, J shed 8 bases, and the junction held 13 bases outside the gene matches. This CDR3 contains 16 residues. CDR3 protein: CASSPLGLAGVDEQFF. For the CDR3, the DNA is TGTGCCAGCAGCCCCCTTGGGTTAGCGGGAGTTGATGAGCAGTTCTTC. Based on the CDR3 plus reference TRBV7-9 and TRBJ2-1, the full variable domain is DTGVSQNPRHKITKRGQNVTFRCDPISEHNRLYWYRQTLGQGPEFLTYFQNEAQLEKSRLLSDRFSAERPKGSFSTLEIQRTEQGDSAMYLCASSPLGLAGVDEQFFGPGTRLTVL.

The chain carries TRBV5-4 and TRBJ2-1, with 8 bases identical to TRBD2. The CDR3 totals 16 residues. Trimming cost V 4 bases and J 1 base; bases outside gene matches: 7. Germline CDR1 SGHNT, CDR2 YYREEE (reference sequence). CDR3 in DNA: TGTGCCAGCAGCCCACCTAGCGGGCTTTCCTACAATGAGCAGTTCTTC. Translating it yields CASSPPSGLSYNEQFF.

This rearrangement joins TRBV15 to TRBJ2-7, with 7 bases aligning to TRBD1. Trimming took 5 bases from V and 3 from J; bases not matched to a gene: 4. Germline values: CDR1 LNHNV, CDR2 YYDKDF (reference sequence). The CDR3 totals 13 residues. This CDR3 reads CATSSGDSYEQYF. CDR3 DNA sequence: TGTGCCACCAGCTCCGGGGACAGCTACGAGCAGTACTTC.

Points on this clone: The sample has other DNA sequences that encode this CDR3 too. The CDR3 is CASSPGNSGANVLTF. CDR3 in DNA: TGCGCCAGCAGCCCCGGGAATTCTGGGGCCAACGTCCTGACTTTC. The rearrangement uses TRBV5-1 and TRBJ2-6; possible D gene TRBD2, 5 bases. Germline V lookup: CDR1 SGHRS, CDR2 YFSETQ. This CDR3 comprises 15 residues. Trimming shortened V by 4 bases and J by 1 base, and 9 bases separated the two germline ends.

This clone was observed a handful of times. The CDR3 here is CAWTGHSGNTIYF. The CDR3 DNA reads as TGTGCCTGGACAGGGCACTCTGGAAACACCATATATTTT. This chain connects TRBV30 to TRBJ1-3; possible D gene TRBD1, 5 bases. Between the trimmed V and J ends, which lost 4 bases and 0 bases, there was a span of 7 bases. The CDR3 spans 13 residues. CDR1 and CDR2 from the germline V gene are GTSNPN and SVGIG (reference sequence).

The rearrangement uses TRBV15 and TRBJ2-1; 9 positions agree with TRBD2. Germline V gene data show CDR1 as LNHNV and CDR2 as YYDKDF (reference sequence). The CDR3 runs to 17 residues. V trimming: 2 bases; J trimming: 9 bases; junction bases outside the gene matches: 14. CDR3 coding DNA: TGTGCCACCAGCAGACCCCCGCGGGGGGGCCGGGGTCGTGAGCAGTTCTTC. This translates into CATSRPPRGGRGREQFF.

The genes are TRBV4-1 and TRBJ1-2, with a weak D call TRBD1 (5 bases). This CDR3 is 14 amino acids long. The germline CDR1 and CDR2 sequences are MGHRA and YSYEKL. Trimming took 0 bases from V and 8 from J, leaving 13 bases between them. The CDR3 bases are TGCGCCAGCAGCCAAGATAACAGGAATACCGGCTACACCTTC. Its protein is CASSQDNRNTGYTF.

The chain has TRBV11-2 and TRBJ2-1; 9 positions match TRBD2. Germline CDR1 reads SGHAT; CDR2 reads FQNNGV. The CDR3 runs 15 residues. With 5 bases clipped from V and 6 bases from J, the junction kept 8 bases outside the gene matches. CDR3 in DNA: TGTGCCAGCAGCCGCATAGCGGGAGTGGGCAATGAGCAGTTCTTC. Protein product: CASSRIAGVGNEQFF.

This clone was detected only a few times. In DNA, the CDR3 is TGCGCCAGCAGCCTAGTGGGACAAAATCAGCCCCAGCATTTT. Amino acid sequence: CASSLVGQNQPQHF. V is TRBV4-1 and J is TRBJ1-5, with a tentative D call TRBD1 (6 bases). Germline CDR1 is MGHRA and CDR2 is YSYEKL. Trimming pared 4 bases from V and 4 bases from J, leaving 11 bases between. This CDR3 has 14 residues.

This clone was detected a few times. The gene calls are TRBV4-2 and TRBJ1-4, with 7 positions matching TRBD1. Germline trimming cut 4 bases from V and 7 bases from J; bases unmatched to any gene: 6. CDR1 and CDR2 from the germline V gene are LGHNA and YNFKEQ. The CDR3 spans 14 residues. The CDR3 region has the DNA TGTGCCAGCAGCCTACCACAGGGGAGTGAAAAACTGTTTTTT. Its protein is CASSLPQGSEKLFF.

The V call is TRBV2, the J call TRBJ1-1; D might be TRBD1 (5 bases). Germline V CDR1 and CDR2: SNHLY, FYNNEI. V shed 1 base and J shed 7 bases, with 10 bases lying between them. The CDR3 contains 13 residues. CDR3 protein: CASSEGLRGEAFF. DNA for the CDR3: TGTGCCAGCAGTGAAGGTCTTAGGGGTGAAGCTTTCTTT.

J is TRBJ1-1 and V is TRBV30, with unresolved D. CDR1 and CDR2 from the germline V gene are GTSNPN and SVGIG (reference sequence). Trimming pared 7 bases from V and 0 bases from J, leaving 12 bases between. The CDR3 is 13 amino acids. The CDR3 nucleotides are TGTGCCTCCATGGCGGAATTGAACACTGAAGCTTTCTTT. It translates to CASMAELNTEAFF. Combining the CDR3 with reference TRBV30 and TRBJ1-1 gives the whole variable domain SQTIHQWPATLVQPVGSPLSLECTVEGTSNPNLYWYRQAAGRGLQLLFYSVGIGQISSEVPQNLSASRPQDRQFILSSKKLLLSDSGFYLCASMAELNTEAFFGQGTRLTVV.